This T cell receptor (beta chain) was profiled in a study of cytomegalovirus exposure and HLA in healthy donors. With respect to this clone: No antigen is known for it.

Study-wide findings and caveats: A later analysis reportedly identified an Asian-associated ancestry cluster as carrying fewer N-insertions than the 666-donor mean. In an earlier analysis, most TCR beta V segments were productive about 87% or about 30% of the time.

The PCR had 60 Vbeta and 13 Jbeta primers. Only in-frame clones appear in the TCRdb table, and some are missing; sequencing was by immunoSEQ multiplex PCR. The data contain about 160,000 clones, around 74% of them singletons. The CDR3 contains 16 residues. With 0 bases removed from V and 0 bases from J, the gap between germline ends came to 8 bases. Germline CDR1 MGHRA, CDR2 YSYEKL. The sample taken for sequencing was PBMCs. The chain uses TRBV4-1 and TRBJ1-4; D not certain. The source is a female donor in good health and CMV-seronegative. CDR3 coding DNA: TGCGCCAGCAGCCAAGATTCTACTACAACTAATGAAAAACTGTTTTTT. Protein product: CASSQDSTTTNEKLFF.